This TCR beta chain was sequenced during a study of CD8+CD57+ T cells in acquired aplastic anemia. In the study overall: Recorded DNA amounts for sorted CD4+ and CD8+ cells had an average of approximately 3 ug.

In this sample, this clonotype turned up a few times. As yet, its antigen is unknown. General study results and limits: Comparison of patients with controls identified around 31 shared CD8+ CDR3 sequences.

The study profiled TCR beta VDJ and CDR3 using genomic DNA as template. Each CDR3 protein is one row after TCRdb ran MiXCR on the reads. The sample contains 250,000 to 350,000 distinct CDR3 sequences, around three fifths of which appear only once. Germline lookup yields CDR1 SQVTM and CDR2 ANQGSEA. The ends were cut back, 1 base at V and 8 bases at J, with 21 bases in the middle. This CDR3 region has 16 residues. Material for sequencing was sorted CD4+, CD8+, or CD8+CD57+ T cells (not recorded which) from PBMCs. The receptor's source is a human donor with severe aplastic anemia or a healthy control (not recorded which). This sequence joins TRBV29-1 and TRBJ2-1; D is perhaps TRBD2 (5 bases). The chain's CDR3 is CSVEVFRTRSKDEQFF. The DNA for the CDR3 is TGCAGCGTTGAAGTTTTCAGGACTCGATCTAAGGATGAGCAGTTCTTC.